The T cell receptor (beta chain) under discussion was sequenced for a study of T-cell reconstitution after alpha-beta-depleted transplantation in children. Study-wide results and caveats: Several hundred expanded graft clones reportedly supplied alpha-beta T cells about two months after transplant. Once a year had passed after transplant, T-cell counts and diversity came mostly from newly produced T cells. TCRbeta diversity was high at day 60 in some patients (a result of surviving recipient T cells and thymic progenitors).

Using unique molecular identifiers, the investigators prepared the TCRbeta library. Using its own MiXCR run on the PCR reads, TCRdb lists one record per CDR3 protein. The sample records about 1,000,000 distinct CDR3 sequences, under 30% being singletons. With respect to this clonotype: Its antigen is as yet unknown. At one of its ends the junction is not consistent with the germline gene, which may arise from a read error.

The source was PBMCs, mostly from graft donor cells, collected 360 days after TCRalphabeta/CD19-depleted stem cell transplant. The sequence came from a boy less than two years old who had a stem cell transplant for SCID, so the T cells may come from the graft donor.

The chain's CDR3 is CASSHRDRGLYSYTF. The CDR3 DNA reads as TGTGCCAGCAGCCACCGGGACAGGGGGCTCTATAGCTACACCTTC. The rearrangement links TRBV12-3 or TRBV12-4 to TRBJ1-2; 12 bases agree with TRBD1. The CDR3 length is 15 residues.